The 17 T cell receptor beta chains reported below all come from one sample, sequenced in a study of cytomegalovirus exposure and HLA in healthy donors. Amplification used 60 Vbeta primers and 13 Jbeta primers. Assay used: immunoSEQ multiplex PCR; TCRdb lists only in-frame clones, some missing. Counted here are 130,000 to 150,000 clones, over 80% occurring once; the ten biggest clones make up 2.5% to 3.5%. Material: PBMCs. The receptors were sampled from a woman between 25 and 40 years old in good health and CMV-seronegative.

The chain uses TRBV11-2 and TRBJ1-1, with unresolved D. V shed 5 bases and J shed 1 base, with 11 bases lying between them. CDR1 is SGHAT and CDR2 is FQNNGV in the germline V gene. The CDR3 sequence is 14 residues long. The CDR3 here is CASSGRVGNTEAFF. For the CDR3, the DNA is TGTGCCAGCAGCGGGAGGGTAGGGAACACTGAAGCTTTCTTT.

This chain connects TRBV5-6 to TRBJ1-5, with TRBD1 as a possible D gene (6 bases). Trimming took off 4 bases at V and 4 bases at J, with 12 bases between the two ends. Per germline, CDR1 SGHDT and CDR2 YYEEEE. CDR3 length: 14 amino acids. The CDR3 here is CASSIGTSNQPQHF. CDR3 in DNA: TGTGCCAGCAGCATAGGGACATCTAATCAGCCCCAGCATTTT.

The chain couples TRBV14 to TRBJ1-6; a possible D gene is TRBD1 (5 bases). The CDR3 runs 23 residues. The germline CDR1 and CDR2 sequences are SGHDN and FVKESK. V was shortened by 0 bases and J by 0 bases, with 27 bases between the two germline ends. The CDR3, as DNA: TGTGCCAGCAGCCAAGACTCAAGGGGTTTTGAGATCGTCAGGAGCTCCTATAATTCACCCCTCCACTTT. This sequence encodes CASSQDSRGFEIVRSSYNSPLHF. Full variable domain (outside the CDR3, taken from reference TRBV14 and TRBJ1-6): EAGVTQFPSHSVIEKGQTVTLRCDPISGHDNLYWYRRVMGKEIKFLLHFVKESKQDESGMPNNRFLAERTGGTYSTLKVQPAELEDSGVYFCASSQDSRGFEIVRSSYNSPLHFGNGTRLTVT.

J is TRBJ2-7 and V is TRBV7-9; 7 nucleotides agree with TRBD2. V lost 5 bases, J lost 3 bases, and 4 bases stayed unmatched. The CDR3 contains 13 residues. Per the germline V gene, CDR1 is SEHNR and CDR2 is FQNEAQ (reference sequence). CDR3 loop: CASSPGGNYEQYF. CDR3 DNA sequence: TGTGCCAGCAGCCCCGGGGGGAACTACGAGCAGTACTTC.

The rearrangement joins TRBV18 to TRBJ1-6; D possibly corresponds to TRBD1 (6 bases). The CDR3 runs to 15 residues. V dropped 3 bases and J dropped 9 bases, with 15 bases sitting between them. CDR1 KGHSH and CDR2 LQKENI come from the germline V gene. The chain's CDR3 is CASSPIQGEGSPLHF. CDR3 nucleotides: TGTGCCAGCTCACCCATACAGGGAGAGGGTTCACCCCTCCACTTT.

This clone showed up just a few times. The rearrangement links TRBV4-1 to TRBJ2-2; weak D call: TRBD2 (6 bases). The V gene lost 0 bases and the J gene lost 6 bases, with 11 bases spanning the gap. In germline, CDR1 is MGHRA, CDR2 YSYEKL. The CDR3 has 15 amino acids. CDR3 protein: CASSQDAPGAGELFF. The CDR3 coding sequence is TGCGCCAGCAGCCAAGATGCTCCGGGGGCCGGGGAGCTGTTTTTT.

CDR3 residues: CASSLFGETQYF. The DNA of the CDR3 is TGTGCCAGCAGCTTGTTCGGGGAGACCCAGTACTTC. The J gene is TRBJ2-5, the V gene TRBV5-6; D ambiguous. With 1 base removed from V and 5 bases from J, the gap between germline ends came to 6 bases. Per the germline V gene, CDR1 is SGHDT and CDR2 is YYEEEE. The CDR3 consists of 12 residues.

The chain joins TRBV19 to TRBJ2-7, with TRBD1 matching 10 bases. J gave up 1 base and V 5 bases, and 2 bases lay outside the gene matches. Per germline, CDR1 LNHDA and CDR2 SQIVND (reference sequence). The CDR3 spans 14 residues. The CDR3 here is CASSDRGLSYEQYF. For the CDR3, the DNA is TGTGCCAGTAGTGACAGGGGGCTATCCTACGAGCAGTACTTC.

The chain employs TRBV6-5 and TRBJ2-3; the D gene is possibly TRBD1 (5 bases). The germline gives CDR1 MNHEY, CDR2 SVGAGI. This CDR3 is 14 amino acids long. Trimming shortened V by 2 bases and J by 3 bases, and 9 bases separated the two germline ends. This CDR3 reads CASSYLPGTDTQYF. The DNA of the CDR3 is TGTGCCAGCAGTTACCTCCCAGGGACAGATACGCAGTATTTT.

This chain links TRBV15 with TRBJ1-1; unclear D gene. V dropped 4 bases and J dropped 3 bases, with 18 bases sitting between them. There are 16 residues in the CDR3. Germline CDR1 is LNHNV and CDR2 is YYDKDF (reference sequence). The CDR3 DNA reads as TGTGCCACCAGCACCCCCGGGAGGAGTGCGTACACTGAAGCTTTCTTT. This codes for CATSTPGRSAYTEAFF. The full variable domain, in which reference TRBV15 and TRBJ1-1 provide the parts outside the CDR3, is DAMVIQNPRYQVTQFGKPVTLSCSQTLNHNVMYWYQQKSSQAPKLLFHYYDKDFNNEADTPDNFQSRRPNTSFCFLDIRSPGLGDTAMYLCATSTPGRSAYTEAFFGQGTRLTVV.

This chain joins TRBV9 and TRBJ1-4, with unresolved D. CDR1 is SGDLS, CDR2 YYNGEE, per germline. This CDR3 spans 15 amino acids. V was clipped by 0 bases and J by 7 bases, with 13 bases between them. CDR3 nucleotides: TGTGCCAGCAGCGTAGGTAGGGAGGGTGGTGAAAAACTGTTTTTT. Its translation: CASSVGREGGEKLFF.

The rearrangement joins TRBV30 to TRBJ2-4; possible D gene TRBD1, 7 bases. Trimming removed 2 bases from V and 13 bases from J, with 15 bases in between. Per germline, CDR1 GTSNPN and CDR2 SVGIG (reference sequence). This CDR3 contains 12 residues. The CDR3 protein is CAWSRGREKQYF. The CDR3 DNA sequence: TGTGCCTGGAGTAGGGGGCGGGAAAAGCAGTACTTC.

This clone was found a few times. The V and J genes are TRBV10-2 and TRBJ1-1, with 7 bases that match TRBD1. This CDR3 region has 14 residues. CDR1 and CDR2 (germline): WSHSY, SAAADI. Germline trimming cut 3 bases from V and 7 bases from J; bases unmatched to any gene: 8. The CDR3 here is CASSDRGVEVEAFF. In DNA, the CDR3 is TGCGCCAGCAGTGACAGGGGGGTGGAAGTTGAAGCTTTCTTT.

The rearrangement joins TRBV23-1 to TRBJ2-3, with 15 nucleotides matching TRBD2. TRBV23-1 is placed among ORFs of uncertain function. This CDR3 contains 22 residues. V lost 0 bases and J lost 3; bases outside the gene matches: 16. The CDR3 is CASSQSRRNSGLAGGKTDTQYF. In nucleotides, the CDR3 is TGCGCCAGCAGTCAATCGAGGCGGAACTCGGGACTAGCGGGGGGAAAGACAGATACGCAGTATTTT.

V and J are TRBV28 and TRBJ2-3; 16 nucleotides line up with TRBD2. With 3 bases clipped from V and 11 bases from J, the junction kept 8 bases outside the gene matches. The germline V gene has CDR1 MDHEN and CDR2 SYDVKM. The CDR3 is made up of 16 amino acids. The CDR3 region has the DNA TGTGCCAGCAGTTTTGGGGGGACTAGCGGGAGGGCCGGGCAGTATTTT. It translates to CASSFGGTSGRAGQYF. Complete variable domain (other parts from reference TRBV28 and TRBJ2-3): DVKVTQSSRYLVKRTGEKVFLECVQDMDHENMFWYRQDPGLGLRLIYFSYDVKMKEKGDIPEGYSVSREKKERFSLILESASTNQTSMYLCASSFGGTSGRAGQYFGPGTRLTVL.

This sequence joins TRBV30 and TRBJ2-3; 12 bases match TRBD2. Trimming took 5 bases from V and 2 from J; bases not matched to a gene: 11. CDR3 length: 17 amino acids. Germline V gene lookup returns CDR1 GTSNPN and CDR2 SVGIG (reference sequence). CDR3 nucleotide sequence: TGTGCCTGGGGTCGGACTAGGACTAGCGGGAACACAGATACGCAGTATTTT. It encodes CAWGRTRTSGNTDTQYF.

CDR3 amino acids: CASVLGGGTDTQYF. CDR3 DNA sequence: TGTGCCAGTGTCCTCGGGGGGGGCACAGATACGCAGTATTTT. The chain uses TRBV7-2 and TRBJ2-3; 8 positions match TRBD2. The trim removed 9 bases at V and 1 base at J, leaving 6 bases unmatched. The V gene's germline CDR1 is SGHTA and CDR2 FQGNSA. This CDR3 is built from 14 residues.